This T cell receptor (beta chain) was documented in a study of blood T cell repertoires in COVID-19. Study information: Donors in the United States, Italy and Spain gave samples during acute or convalescent COVID-19. Sample material is recorded as cDNA or gDNA derived from T cells, B-cell-depleted T cells, or PBMCs.

The CDR3 has 14 residues. V dropped 6 bases and J dropped 5; count of bases not matched to a gene: 5. Germline V CDR1 and CDR2: LGHNT, FRNRAP. Seattle patients were enrolled during active infection and followed longitudinally. The authors' processing: Estimated nucleated cell counts came from reference gene primer amplification. Profiling relied on immunoSEQ multiplex PCR, and the TCRdb table lists in-frame clones only, not all of them. V, J and clone size were drawn from that table, and D and trimming were deduced from the DNA. The sample records 110,000 or so clones, around 83% being singletons. The chain uses TRBV12-5 and TRBJ1-4, with TRBD1 matching over 8 bases. Sequences were obtained from peripheral blood. This sequence originates from a woman aged 60 to 75 with COVID-19, enrolled during active disease. The CDR3 DNA is TGTGCTAGTGGAAAGACAGGGGAGAATGAAAAACTGTTTTTT. Translated, it gives CASGKTGENEKLFF.